This T cell receptor beta chain was obtained from a study of response to subunit inactivated influenza vaccine. Per the germline V gene, CDR1 is MNHEY and CDR2 is SMNVEV (reference sequence). The V segment lost 6 bases and the J segment 3 bases; nucleotides outside the gene matches: 4. This CDR3 region has 14 residues. Regarding this clonotype: The antigen is unknown.

TCRdb recomputed calls from the RT-PCR reads with MiXCR, one row per CDR3 protein. Seen here are roughly 570,000 distinct CDR3 sequences, approximately 15% observed once, and the top ten hold around 10%. Overall study results and limits: T cells newly recruited by each seasonal influenza vaccination are few, the authors suggested.

The TCR originated in a man aged 50 to 59 who received an inactivated influenza vaccine. The genes are TRBV27 and TRBJ2-1; 8 bases map to TRBD2. The sample in question was PBMCs from blood, obtained 11 to 12 days after vaccination. The CDR3 DNA reads TGTGCCAGCAGGAGCGGGGGAGACTACAATGAGCAGTTCTTC. This sequence encodes CASRSGGDYNEQFF.